This TCR beta chain was sequenced during a study of blood T cell repertoires in COVID-19. For the study at large: In each case, the material was cDNA or gDNA derived from T cells, B-cell-depleted T cells, or PBMCs.

This CDR3 spans 15 amino acids. Germline CDR1 reads MNHEY; CDR2 reads SVGAGI. Trimming left V 6 bases short and J 0 bases short, with 11 bases between. Methods used by the authors: How many nucleated cells were present was estimated from reference gene primer amplification. Sequenced by immunoSEQ multiplex PCR; TCRdb stores in-frame clones only, minus some. V, J and clone size derive from that table, while D and trimming were established from the DNA sequence. The table shows fewer than 350,000 clones, with 89% occurring only once. Seattle participants joined during active infection and were tracked over time.

This chain links TRBV6-5 with TRBJ1-4, with D possibly TRBD1 on 6 matching bases. Material: peripheral blood. This TCR was recovered from an older woman with COVID-19, enrolled during active disease. The CDR3, as DNA: TGTGCCAGCAGGGGGGGGCCTGCAACTAATGAAAAACTGTTTTTT. Translating it yields CASRGGPATNEKLFF.